This TCR beta chain was identified in a study of blood T cell repertoires in COVID-19. TCRdb keeps only in-frame clones here, not all; method: immunoSEQ multiplex PCR. The sample carries about 270,000 clones, less than 85% recorded once. Seattle patients were enrolled while actively infected and followed longitudinally. The CDR3 loop spans 15 amino acids. With V trimmed by 2 bases and J by 6 bases, 7 bases remained unmatched. Looked up from germline, CDR1 is MDHEN and CDR2 is SYDVKM. The TCR was taken from a human donor with COVID-19, enrolled during active disease. The donor label of this sample is uncertain. What was sequenced was peripheral blood. V gene TRBV28 combines with J gene TRBJ2-7; 10 nucleotides agree with TRBD1. In nucleotides, the CDR3 is TGTGCCAGCAGTTTAGCCGGGACAGGGGAGCCCGAGCAGTACTTC. It encodes CASSLAGTGEPEQYF.